The T cell receptor beta chain under discussion was sequenced for a study of blood T cell repertoires in COVID-19. In the original analysis: Reference gene primer amplification gave nucleated cell count estimates. Clones were read by immunoSEQ multiplex PCR, and TCRdb kept only the in-frame ones, dropping some. For V, J and clone size, that table is used; D and trimming come from the DNA. Among a few hundred thousand clones listed, roughly nine tenths were seen once. The CDR3 is 16 residues long. Allocation to cohorts depended on clinical history reported by the participants. This TCR came from a man younger than 30 who had recovered from COVID-19. Sequenced sample: PBMCs or T cells enriched from blood (not recorded which). The chain employs TRBV21-1 and TRBJ1-1; the table gives TRBD1 as D, unverified against the DNA. TRBV21-1 is a documented pseudogene. CDR3 protein: CASSKGKQGWNTEAFF. CDR3 DNA: TGTGCCAGCAGCAAGGGTAAACAGGGTTGGAACACTGAAGCTTTCTTT.